These T cell receptor beta chains were read from a single sample in a study of technical replicates of blood from a few donors. Generated by immunoSEQ multiplex PCR, the TCRdb table keeps only in-frame clones and is missing some. Of about 73,000 clones listed, 93% are singletons. What was sequenced was T cells isolated from PBMCs. The origin of the receptors is a human donor in good health. The CDR3 runs from the conserved cysteine through the conserved F or W. The D gene is left open where the match is weak. Not all rows give a size; the values are once, few, many and, for expanded clones, a class.

J gene: TRBJ2-7; V gene: TRBV4-1; D gene: TRBD2; clone size: -; CDR3 protein: CASSQSSGRPGFREQYF; CDR3 DNA: TGCGCCAGCAGCCAATCTAGCGGGAGGCCCGGTTTTCGCGAGCAGTACTTC
J gene: TRBJ2-1; V gene: TRBV15; D gene: TRBD2; clone size: -; CDR3 protein: CATSRDYASGGTWDEQFF; CDR3 DNA: TGTGCCACCAGCAGAGATTATGCGAGCGGGGGGACCTGGGATGAGCAGTTCTTC
J gene: TRBJ2-2; V gene: TRBV5-1; D gene: TRBD2; clone size: once; CDR3 protein: CASSREGQGRNTGELFF; CDR3 DNA: TGCGCCAGCAGTCGGGAGGGTCAGGGTCGGAACACCGGGGAGCTGTTTTTT
J gene: TRBJ2-5; V gene: TRBV15; D gene: -; clone size: -; CDR3 protein: CATSRGASSLHETQYF; CDR3 DNA: TGTGCCACCAGCAGAGGGGCTTCTAGCCTCCACGAGACCCAGTACTTC
J gene: TRBJ2-7; V gene: TRBV11-2; D gene: -; clone size: -; CDR3 protein: CASSLDGSAGSYEQYF; CDR3 DNA: TGTGCCAGCAGCTTAGACGGGTCGGCGGGTTCCTACGAGCAGTACTTC
J gene: TRBJ1-6; V gene: TRBV2; D gene: -; clone size: few; CDR3 protein: CASMVGPPSYNSPLHF; CDR3 DNA: TGTGCCAGCATGGTTGGCCCACCATCCTATAATTCACCCCTCCACTTT
J gene: TRBJ1-2; V gene: TRBV6-5; D gene: TRBD1; clone size: -; CDR3 protein: CASRQDRDNYGYTF; CDR3 DNA: TGTGCCAGCAGGCAGGACAGGGATAACTATGGCTACACCTTC
J gene: TRBJ2-2; V gene: TRBV30; D gene: -; clone size: -; CDR3 protein: CAWSPPLSGELFF; CDR3 DNA: TGTGCCTGGAGCCCACCCTTGAGTGGGGAGCTGTTTTTT
J gene: TRBJ2-7; V gene: TRBV28; D gene: TRBD2; clone size: -; CDR3 protein: CASSPGLAGVYEQYF; CDR3 DNA: TGTGCCAGCAGTCCCGGACTAGCGGGAGTCTACGAGCAGTACTTC
J gene: TRBJ2-5; V gene: TRBV15; D gene: -; clone size: -; CDR3 protein: CATSRGGKGVRETQYF; CDR3 DNA: TGTGCCACCAGCAGAGGAGGCAAGGGGGTAAGAGAGACCCAGTACTTC
J gene: TRBJ1-3; V gene: TRBV9; D gene: TRBD1; clone size: -; CDR3 protein: CASSLPGDSLSGNTIYF; CDR3 DNA: TGTGCCAGCAGTTTACCAGGGGACAGCCTCTCTGGAAACACCATATATTTT
J gene: TRBJ2-1; V gene: TRBV28; D gene: TRBD2; clone size: -; CDR3 protein: CASSARGLAGGPHEQFF; CDR3 DNA: TGTGCCAGCAGTGCTCGGGGACTAGCGGGAGGGCCACATGAGCAGTTCTTC
J gene: TRBJ1-1; V gene: TRBV25-1; D gene: -; clone size: -; CDR3 protein: CASSRVGGNTEAFF; CDR3 DNA: TGTGCCAGCAGTCGAGTAGGGGGGAACACTGAAGCTTTCTTT
J gene: TRBJ2-5; V gene: TRBV5-1; D gene: TRBD2; clone size: -; CDR3 protein: CASSPGLAEETQYF; CDR3 DNA: TGCGCCAGCAGCCCGGGACTAGCGGAAGAGACCCAGTACTTC
J gene: TRBJ2-2; V gene: TRBV29-1; D gene: TRBD1; clone size: -; CDR3 protein: CSVEDPGQGANTGELFF; CDR3 DNA: TGCAGCGTTGAAGACCCGGGACAGGGAGCGAATACCGGGGAGCTGTTTTTT
J gene: TRBJ2-4; V gene: TRBV5-1; D gene: -; clone size: -; CDR3 protein: CASSLDGAPKNIQYF; CDR3 DNA: TGCGCCAGCAGCTTGGATGGGGCCCCCAAAAACATTCAGTACTTC
J gene: TRBJ2-3; V gene: TRBV19; D gene: -; clone size: -; CDR3 protein: CASRTAVSSDTQYF; CDR3 DNA: TGTGCCAGTAGGACAGCTGTTAGCTCAGATACGCAGTATTTT
J gene: TRBJ1-1; V gene: TRBV5-6; D gene: -; clone size: -; CDR3 protein: CASSLGQGHFTFF; CDR3 DNA: TGTGCCAGCAGCCTAGGCCAGGGGCATTTTACTTTCTTT
J gene: TRBJ1-1; V gene: TRBV4-1; D gene: TRBD1; clone size: -; CDR3 protein: CASSAGQVNTEAFF; CDR3 DNA: TGCGCCAGCAGCGCAGGACAGGTGAACACTGAAGCTTTCTTT
J gene: TRBJ2-2; V gene: TRBV4-1; D gene: -; clone size: -; CDR3 protein: CASSRSGSGGELFF; CDR3 DNA: TGCGCCAGCAGCCGATCAGGTTCCGGCGGGGAGCTGTTTTTT
J gene: TRBJ2-7; V gene: TRBV2; D gene: -; clone size: -; CDR3 protein: CASSVSEQYF; CDR3 DNA: TGTGCCAGCAGTGTGAGCGAGCAGTACTTC
J gene: TRBJ2-1; V gene: TRBV28; D gene: -; clone size: -; CDR3 protein: CASSLRLDNEQFF; CDR3 DNA: TGTGCCAGCAGTCTTCGGTTGGACAATGAGCAGTTCTTC
J gene: TRBJ1-2; V gene: TRBV19; D gene: -; clone size: -; CDR3 protein: CASTGGGAYGYTF; CDR3 DNA: TGTGCCAGTACCGGGGGAGGGGCCTATGGCTACACCTTC
J gene: TRBJ2-5; V gene: TRBV28; D gene: -; clone size: -; CDR3 protein: CASSLIGYQETQYF; CDR3 DNA: TGTGCCAGCAGTTTAATCGGGTACCAAGAGACCCAGTACTTC
J gene: TRBJ2-7; V gene: TRBV30; D gene: TRBD1; clone size: -; CDR3 protein: CAWSDRGRLEQYF; CDR3 DNA: TGTGCCTGGTCGGACAGGGGGCGGCTCGAGCAGTACTTC
J gene: TRBJ1-4; V gene: TRBV7-9; D gene: -; clone size: -; CDR3 protein: CASSLGGGEKLFF; CDR3 DNA: TGTGCCAGCAGCCTCGGGGGAGGTGAAAAACTGTTTTTT
J gene: TRBJ2-7; V gene: TRBV6-5; D gene: TRBD1; clone size: -; CDR3 protein: CASSYFGQGYEQYF; CDR3 DNA: TGTGCCAGCAGTTACTTCGGACAGGGCTACGAGCAGTACTTC
J gene: TRBJ2-3; V gene: TRBV30; D gene: TRBD2; clone size: -; CDR3 protein: CASRRLAGGFVSTDTQYF; CDR3 DNA: TGTGCCTCTAGGCGACTAGCGGGGGGGTTTGTTAGCACAGATACGCAGTATTTT
J gene: TRBJ2-2; V gene: TRBV28; D gene: TRBD1; clone size: -; CDR3 protein: CASSPYRGFHGELFF; CDR3 DNA: TGTGCCAGCAGTCCTTACAGGGGTTTCCACGGGGAGCTGTTTTTT